This T cell receptor (beta chain) was retrieved from a study of control samples from healthy donors and cancer patients. Repertoires were generated with immunoSEQ multiplex PCR, while TCRdb's copy carries only in-frame clones and drops some. The sample contains about 92,000 clones, around 82% of which appear only once. The V gene lost 4 bases and the J gene lost 8 bases, with 20 bases spanning the gap. CDR3 length: 16 amino acids. Germline assignment: CDR1 LGHDT and CDR2 YNNKEL (reference sequence). What was sequenced was blood. This clonotype was sampled from an older woman in good health. The chain is built from TRBV3-1 (or the pseudogene TRBV3-2) and TRBJ1-4; D may be TRBD1 (6 bases). The DNA for the CDR3 is TGTGCCAGCAGCCCCTTTGGAGGGGGGGCGCAGGAAAAACTGTTTTTT. Translation gives CASSPFGGGAQEKLFF.